The 25 T cell receptor beta chains presented below share a single source sample, sequenced in a study of blood T cell repertoires in COVID-19. Assay: immunoSEQ multiplex PCR; the TCRdb copy retains only in-frame clones and omits some. This table holds 250,000 to 350,000 clones, about 85% found once. The sample taken for sequencing was peripheral blood. These receptors were collected from a woman between 50 and 59 years old who had recovered from COVID-19.

J is TRBJ2-5 and V is TRBV2; TRBD2 matches at 8 bases. Germline V gene sequence: CDR1 SNHLY, CDR2 FYNNEI. The CDR3 is 16 amino acids. V lost 2 bases and J lost 5; bases outside the gene matches: 10. The CDR3 is CASSEIIGRGMETQYF. CDR3 sequence (DNA): TGTGCCAGCAGTGAAATAATCGGGAGGGGTATGGAGACCCAGTACTTC. Combining the CDR3 with reference TRBV2 and TRBJ2-5 gives the whole variable domain EPEVTQTPSHQVTQMGQEVILRCVPISNHLYFYWYRQILGQKVEFLVSFYNNEISEKSEIFDDQFSVERPDGSNFTLKIRSTKLEDSAMYFCASSEIIGRGMETQYFGPGTRLLVL.

This clone was observed a few times. The chain recombines TRBV5-1 with TRBJ2-6; the D gene is possibly TRBD1 (6 bases). Trimming removed 3 bases from V and 0 bases from J, with 7 bases in between. There are 15 residues in the CDR3. The germline gives CDR1 SGHRS, CDR2 YFSETQ. This chain's CDR3 is CASSSQGSGANVLTF. The CDR3 nucleotides are TGCGCCAGCAGCTCACAGGGCTCTGGGGCCAACGTCCTGACTTTC.

The V and J genes are TRBV6-1 and TRBJ2-2; 14 bases match TRBD2. The CDR3 length is 15 residues. The V gene's germline CDR1 is MNHNS and CDR2 SASEGT. The V gene end was trimmed by 10 bases and the J gene end by 8 bases; junction bases not matched to a gene: 9. The CDR3 reads CATRTSGRNGGELFF. The DNA for the CDR3 is TGTGCCACCAGGACTAGCGGGAGGAATGGGGGGGAGCTGTTTTTT.

This clone showed up just once. J is TRBJ2-7 and V is TRBV2; 13 nucleotides line up with TRBD2. Germline lookup yields CDR1 SNHLY and CDR2 FYNNEI. The CDR3 is 14 residues long. V was pared by 2 bases and J by 6 bases, with 1 base of the junction left unmatched. The CDR3 spells CASSETSGRGEQYF. The CDR3 DNA reads TGTGCCAGCAGTGAAACTAGCGGGAGGGGCGAGCAGTACTTC.

This clone was seen a handful of times. The gene calls are TRBV28 and TRBJ1-4, with TRBD1 matching over 7 bases. Germline loops: CDR1 MDHEN, CDR2 SYDVKM. V lost 4 bases to trimming and J lost 5 bases; unmatched junction nucleotides: 13. CDR3 length: 17 amino acids. The CDR3: CASSSVPGQIENEKLFF. CDR3 DNA: TGTGCCAGCAGTTCTGTCCCGGGACAGATAGAAAATGAAAAACTGTTTTTT.

This clone came up once. The CDR3: CSPWGLRGGPCEQFF. The CDR3 DNA reads TGCAGCCCGTGGGGATTGCGGGGGGGCCCCTGTGAGCAGTTCTTC. The chain employs TRBV29-1 and TRBJ2-1, with 9 bases that match TRBD2. The CDR3 consists of 15 residues. Germline CDR1 and CDR2: SQVTM and ANQGSEA. Trimming at V came to 8 bases and at J to 9 bases, leaving 17 bases not matched to a gene.

The chain employs TRBV5-1 and TRBJ2-1; TRBD2 matches 10 bases. V was pared by 5 bases and J by 1 base, with 9 bases of the junction left unmatched. The CDR3 contains 17 residues. Germline CDR1 is SGHRS and CDR2 is YFSETQ. The CDR3 DNA is TGCGCCAGCAGACGGCTAGCGGGAGAGGCATCCTACAATGAGCAGTTCTTC. Protein: CASRRLAGEASYNEQFF.

This clone was seen only once. The rearrangement uses TRBV6-2 or TRBV6-3 and TRBJ2-3; D remains ambiguous. CDR3 length equals 14 residues. Germline lookup yields CDR1 MNHEY and CDR2 SVGEGT. Deletions cut 3 bases from V and 0 bases from J, with 7 bases between. CDR3 sequence reads: CASSYFPSTDTQYF. CDR3 bases: TGTGCCAGCAGTTATTTTCCTAGCACAGATACGCAGTATTTT.

V gene TRBV29-1 combines with J gene TRBJ2-2; TRBD2 aligns across 9 bases. The CDR3 loop spans 16 amino acids. Trimming took 4 bases from V and 4 from J; bases not matched to a gene: 10. Per the germline V gene, CDR1 is SQVTM and CDR2 is ANQGSEA. Here the CDR3 reads CSVVGGASGTTGELFF. The CDR3 nucleotides are TGCAGCGTTGTTGGTGGGGCTAGCGGGACCACCGGGGAGCTGTTTTTT.

This clone occurred once. The genes are TRBV7-8 and TRBJ2-6; 10 bases match TRBD1. CDR3 length equals 18 residues. J lost 0 bases, V lost 4 bases, and 6 bases had no gene match. Germline CDR1 is SGHVS and CDR2 is FQNEAQ. CDR3 DNA: TGTGCCAGCAGCTCAGGGACAGGGGCAATCTCTGGGGCCAACGTCCTGACTTTC. Protein sequence: CASSSGTGAISGANVLTF.

As concerns this clone: In the same sample, other DNA sequences code for this CDR3. The chain employs TRBV14 and TRBJ1-2; TRBD1 aligns across 7 bases. Germline-derived CDR1 and CDR2 are SGHDN and FVKESK. The CDR3 is 13 residues long. The trim removed 4 bases at V and 3 bases at J, leaving 2 bases unmatched. Here the CDR3 reads CASSPGTDYGYTF. CDR3 nucleotides: TGTGCCAGCAGCCCAGGGACAGACTATGGCTACACCTTC.

J is TRBJ2-7 and V is TRBV14; D call uncertain. CDR3 length: 15 residues. Germline V gene data show CDR1 as SGHDN and CDR2 as FVKESK. Trimming stripped 0 bases from V and 2 bases from J, with 11 bases between. This CDR3 reads CASSQDPGSAYEQYF. The CDR3 DNA reads TGTGCCAGCAGCCAAGATCCCGGGTCGGCCTACGAGCAGTACTTC.

V usage is TRBV7-2 and J usage is TRBJ2-2; a weak D match, TRBD2 (7 bases). Germline V gives CDR1 SGHTA, CDR2 FQGNSA. Trimming pared 3 bases from V and 3 bases from J, leaving 11 bases between. The CDR3 spans 15 residues. The CDR3 is CASSLGGPYTGELFF. The CDR3 region has the DNA TGTGCCAGCAGCTTGGGGGGGCCATACACCGGGGAGCTGTTTTTT.

The J gene is TRBJ2-5, the V gene TRBV5-6, with 9 bases aligning to TRBD1. The J segment lost 4 bases and the V segment lost 4 bases, leaving 14 bases of the junction unmatched. CDR1 is SGHDT, CDR2 YYEEEE, per germline. The CDR3 spans 17 residues. For the CDR3, the DNA is TGTGCCAGCAGCCCGGGTCCCGGGACAGGGTTTTTAGAGACCCAGTACTTC. This codes for CASSPGPGTGFLETQYF.

This clone was observed once. The chain carries TRBV21-1 and TRBJ1-4; the table's D call TRBD1 went unverified against the DNA. TRBV21-1 is classified as a pseudogene. The CDR3 is 16 amino acids. The CDR3 nucleotides are TGTGCCAGCAGCACAACCGCAGGGTTTTGGAGTGAAAAACTGTTTTTT. This translates into CASSTTAGFWSEKLFF.

This clone was detected only once. The chain couples TRBV27 to TRBJ1-5; tentatively, D is TRBD1 (5 bases). Per germline, CDR1 MNHEY and CDR2 SMNVEV (reference sequence). The length of the CDR3 is 18 residues. V was clipped by 3 bases and J by 2 bases, with 20 bases between them. The CDR3 nucleotides are TGTGCCAGCAGTTTTATGTCAGCAGGGCGGTGGGGCAATCAGCCCCAGCATTTT. It is translated as CASSFMSAGRWGNQPQHF.

This chain joins TRBV27 and TRBJ2-1; tentatively, D is TRBD1 (6 bases). CDR1 is MNHEY, CDR2 SMNVEV, per germline (reference sequence). This CDR3 region has 16 residues. Trimming pared 5 bases from V and 5 bases from J, leaving 19 bases between. The CDR3 region has the DNA TGTGCCAGCAGTAAACAGACCGGGACAAAACACAATGAGCAGTTCTTC. Protein sequence: CASSKQTGTKHNEQFF.

The V call is TRBV7-2, the J call TRBJ2-7; 11 positions agree with TRBD1. The CDR3 sequence is 15 residues long. V lost 1 base and J lost 6; bases outside the gene matches: 5. Germline V gene lookup returns CDR1 SGHTA and CDR2 FQGNSA. This chain's CDR3 is CASSLVGQGGGEQYF. CDR3 coding DNA: TGTGCCAGCAGCTTAGTGGGACAGGGGGGTGGCGAGCAGTACTTC.

This clone has only a few counts. This chain joins TRBV2 and TRBJ1-3; tentative D call: TRBD1 (6 bases). Germline CDR1 SNHLY, CDR2 FYNNEI. The CDR3 is 14 amino acids. V was pared by 7 bases and J by 4 bases, with 14 bases between. The CDR3 nucleotides read TGTGCCAGCAAATTACAGGGCCCAGGAAACACCATATATTTT. Amino acid sequence: CASKLQGPGNTIYF.

The chain is built from TRBV7-2 and TRBJ1-2; D is unclear. Trimming left V 4 bases short and J 4 bases short, with 19 bases between. This CDR3 comprises 16 residues. CDR1 and CDR2 from the germline V gene are SGHTA and FQGNSA. The CDR3 region has the DNA TGTGCCAGCAGCTCTTTGACCAGACGGAGCTTCTATGGCTACACCTTC. Protein sequence: CASSSLTRRSFYGYTF.

The V call is TRBV12-3 or TRBV12-4, the J call TRBJ1-1; 7 nucleotides match TRBD1. The CDR3 runs to 12 residues. J gave up 7 bases and V 3 bases, and 2 bases lay outside the gene matches. The CDR3 sequence is CASSFGQVEAFF. Here the CDR3 DNA reads TGTGCCAGCAGTTTCGGACAGGTTGAAGCTTTCTTT.

Note on this clone: At one end the junction does not follow the germline gene, possibly because of a read error. The gene calls are TRBV9 and TRBJ2-1, with D possibly being TRBD1 (6 bases). The CDR3 totals 15 residues. Germline loops: CDR1 SGDLS, CDR2 YYNGEE. The CDR3 nucleotides read TGTGCCAGCAGCGCTACAGGGTTTTCCTATAATGAGCAGTTCTTC. Protein sequence: CASSATGFSYNEQFF.

This chain links TRBV10-3 with TRBJ2-7; 13 bases fit TRBD2. The CDR3 has 17 residues. CDR1 is ENHRY and CDR2 is SYGVKD in the germline V gene. The V gene end was trimmed by 0 bases and the J gene end by 0 bases; junction bases not matched to a gene: 2. This chain's CDR3 is CAISESTSGRSSYEQYF. In nucleotides, the CDR3 is TGTGCCATCAGTGAGTCGACTAGCGGGAGGAGCTCCTACGAGCAGTACTTC.

The V and J genes are TRBV5-4 and TRBJ2-7; perhaps TRBD1 as D (6 bases). CDR3 length: 14 amino acids. Trimming took 4 bases from V and 2 from J, leaving 13 bases between them. Germline V gene data show CDR1 as SGHNT and CDR2 as YYREEE (reference sequence). The CDR3 sequence is CASSPGHRTYEQYF. As DNA, the CDR3 is TGTGCCAGCAGCCCGGGACATAGGACCTACGAGCAGTACTTC.

This sequence joins TRBV6-1 and TRBJ1-2, with 8 bases identical to TRBD1. The CDR3 totals 15 residues. Trimming cost V 2 bases and J 4 bases; bases outside gene matches: 6. CDR1 is MNHNS and CDR2 is SASEGT in the germline V gene. CDR3 region: CASSERGQAPYGYTF. The CDR3 nucleotides read TGTGCCAGCAGTGAAAGGGGACAGGCCCCCTATGGCTACACCTTC.